This T cell receptor beta chain was found in a study of cytomegalovirus exposure and HLA in healthy donors. Study-wide results and caveats: In vitro assays verified that three CMV-associated chains recognized CMV antigens specifically. TCR beta chains associated with HLA were, in a later analysis, more clonally expanded than equally common others. Further analysis was carried out later, and it showed several of the most significant clusters appearing linked to common viral pathogens.

This CDR3 is built from 14 residues. Losses at the gene ends were 5 bases for V and 7 bases for J; bases not matched to a gene: 10. Germline V gene data show CDR1 as SGHTA and CDR2 as FQGNSA. Regarding this clone: Its matching antigen is unknown.

Primers included in the PCR were 60 Vbeta and 13 Jbeta primers. Using immunoSEQ multiplex PCR, the repertoire was profiled, and TCRdb retains in-frame clones only, with some absent. The sample contains about 130,000 clones, roughly four fifths of which appear only once. This sequence originates from a woman between 50 and 59 years old in good health and CMV-seronegative. The V gene is TRBV7-2, the J gene TRBJ1-2, with 7 bases identical to TRBD1. Specimen: PBMCs. This CDR3 is CASSPREGALGYTF. The CDR3 region has the DNA TGTGCCAGCAGCCCACGGGAGGGGGCGCTTGGCTACACCTTC. The complete variable domain, with remaining parts taken from reference TRBV7-2 and TRBJ1-2, reads GAGVSQSPSNKVTEKGKDVELRCDPISGHTALYWYRQSLGQGLEFLIYFQGNSAPDKSGLPSDRFSAERTGGSVSTLTIQRTQQEDSAVYLCASSPREGALGYTFGSGTRLTVV.